These 7 T cell receptor beta chains share one sample of origin, sequenced in a study of T-cell reconstitution after alpha-beta-depleted transplantation in children. Researchers prepared the TCRbeta library using unique molecular identifiers, the study reports. TCRdb reprocessed the PCR reads with MiXCR, giving one entry per CDR3 protein. The data show some 830,000 distinct CDR3 sequences, about 16% seen once. Sequenced here: PBMCs, mostly from graft donor cells, sampled 360 days after TCRalphabeta/CD19-depleted stem cell transplant. The receptors shown here come from a male patient younger than 18 who had a stem cell transplant for acute lymphoblastic leukemia, so the T cells may come from the graft donor.

The V call is TRBV29-1, the J call TRBJ2-5; D unclear. Per germline, CDR1 SQVTM and CDR2 ANQGSEA. CDR3 length: 13 amino acids. The ends were cut back, 5 bases at V and 5 bases at J, with 15 bases in the middle. The CDR3 loop is CSVSLAAQETQYF. The DNA for the CDR3 is TGCAGCGTTAGCCTGGCGGCCCAGGAGACCCAGTACTTC.

This clonotype appeared once. The chain combines TRBV27 with TRBJ2-2; D possibly uses TRBD1 or TRBD2 (5 bases each). V dropped 1 base and J dropped 3 bases, with 9 bases sitting between them. Germline CDR1 is MNHEY and CDR2 is SMNVEV (reference sequence). This CDR3 comprises 15 residues. The CDR3, as DNA: TGTGCCAGCAGTTTATGGGGGACCTACACCGGGGAGCTGTTTTTT. Translation: CASSLWGTYTGELFF.

This clonotype was seen many times. The chain has TRBV12-3 or TRBV12-4 and TRBJ2-3, with D unclear. CDR3 length: 13 residues. Trimming stripped 5 bases from V and 6 bases from J, with 12 bases between. In nucleotides, the CDR3 is TGTGCCAGCAGTCCCAATCACCGCGATACGCAGTATTTT. Amino acid sequence: CASSPNHRDTQYF.

The chain has TRBV20-1 and TRBJ2-2; tentatively, D is TRBD2 (6 bases). Per the germline V gene, CDR1 is DFQATT and CDR2 is SNEGSKA (reference sequence). This CDR3 has 17 residues. Trimming removed 1 base from V and 2 bases from J, with 17 bases in between. CDR3 region: CSARVRGLPQNTGELFF. The CDR3 DNA reads as TGCAGTGCTAGAGTTCGAGGACTACCCCAAAACACCGGGGAGCTGTTTTTT.

There are a few counts of this clonotype. The chain employs TRBV27 and TRBJ2-5; D remains unclear. Germline CDR1 reads MNHEY; CDR2 reads SMNVEV (reference sequence). This CDR3 has 13 amino acids. V lost 2 bases and J lost 3, with 7 bases in between. CDR3 protein: CASSLRWEETQYF. The CDR3 region has the DNA TGTGCCAGCAGTTTAAGATGGGAAGAGACCCAGTACTTC.

The chain carries TRBV18 and TRBJ1-1; D gene uncertain. Germline CDR1 reads KGHSH; CDR2 reads LQKENI. This CDR3 spans 12 amino acids. Trimming removed 2 bases at V and 7 bases at J, with 8 bases between. CDR3 sequence (DNA): TGTGCCAGCTCACCATCGAAAGGTGAAGCTTTCTTT. This gives the protein CASSPSKGEAFF.

The chain is built from TRBV15 and TRBJ2-3, with D uncertain. In germline, CDR1 is LNHNV, CDR2 YYDKDF (reference sequence). The CDR3 spans 13 residues. Trimming cost V 5 bases and J 4 bases, with 10 bases left between them. In DNA form, the CDR3 reads TGTGCCACCAGCCCTCTGATGCCAGATACGCAGTATTTT. Protein sequence: CATSPLMPDTQYF.